This T cell receptor beta chain was retrieved from a study of T cell responses to AZD1222 COVID-19 vaccine. General study points: Clonal diversity was possibly underestimated; the donors were predominantly white British and more often female.

This clone was found once. Its antigen is undetermined. V lost 1 base and J lost 8, with 11 bases in between. Looked up from germline, CDR1 is LGHNA and CDR2 is YNFKEQ. This CDR3 spans 13 amino acids. The data were produced by immunoSEQ multiplex PCR, yet TCRdb's version contains in-frame clones alone and is incomplete. Of 150,000 to 200,000 clones listed, 85% to 95% are singletons. The genes are TRBV4-2 and TRBJ1-1; D gene ambiguous. Sequencing was performed on peripheral blood, taken on day 0 of AZD1222 vaccination. The clonotype originates from an adult in good health. As DNA, the CDR3 is TGTGCCAGCAGCCAAGGAAGGGATTCGGAAGCTTTCTTT. Protein sequence: CASSQGRDSEAFF.